Each of the 8 T cell receptor beta chains below was sequenced from the same sample in a study of tumor and adjacent non-tumor tissue in lung cancer. TCRbeta libraries were built with three rounds of nested PCR, modified from ARM-PCR. TCRdb ran MiXCR on the multiplex PCR reads and lists one entry per CDR3 protein. The sample has approximately 130,000 distinct CDR3 sequences; roughly 64% are singletons. The template was RNA from unsorted bulk tissue. Input material: lung tumor tissue. The receptors originated from a man aged 25 to 45 with non-small cell lung cancer.

With regard to this clonotype: An end of the junction does not agree with germline; a read error may underlie this. The CDR3 is CASSPGLVGDEQFF. The CDR3 nucleotides are TGTGCCAGCAGCCCCGGACTAGTGGGAGATGAACAGTTCTTC. The chain is built from TRBV11-2 and TRBJ2-1; TRBD2 agrees at 7 bases. The CDR3 runs to 14 residues. Looked up from germline, CDR1 is SGHAT and CDR2 is FQNNGV. Full variable domain (outside the CDR3, taken from reference TRBV11-2 and TRBJ2-1): EAGVAQSPRYKIIEKRQSVAFWCNPISGHATLYWYQQILGQGPKLLIQFQNNGVVDDSQLPKDRFSAERLKGVDSTLKIQPAKLEDSAVYLCASSPGLVGDEQFFGPGTRLTVL.

With respect to this clonotype: Mismatch with germline at one junction end may stem from a read error. The chain has TRBV6-2 or TRBV6-3 and TRBJ2-6; 7 bases fit TRBD1. The CDR3 covers 15 residues. CDR1 is MNHEY and CDR2 is SVGEGT in the germline V gene. The chain's CDR3 is CDSSSRGPGTNVPTF. The CDR3 DNA sequence: TGTGACAGCAGTTCTAGGGGGCCCGGGACCAACGTCCCGACTTTC.

This clonotype was detected only a few times. Mismatch with germline at one junction end may stem from a read error. This chain links TRBV13 with TRBJ2-1, with 7 bases lining up with TRBD1. CDR1 and CDR2 from the germline V gene are PRHDT and FYEKMQ (reference sequence). This CDR3 has 14 residues. The CDR3 loop is CASSSTGKDDEQLF. In nucleotides, the CDR3 is TGTGCCAGCAGCTCGACAGGGAAGGATGACGAGCAGCTCTTC.

This clonotype has a count of ten or more. This chain connects TRBV7-8 to TRBJ2-5; 9 bases are shared with TRBD2. V shed 3 bases, J shed 4 bases, and the junction held 3 bases outside the gene matches. Germline loops: CDR1 SGHVS, CDR2 FQNEAQ. CDR3 length equals 14 residues. The CDR3 protein is CASSFAGGPETQYF. The CDR3 DNA reads as TGTGCCAGCAGCTTTGCGGGGGGGCCAGAGACCCAGTACTTC.

To note about this clonotype: A read error may explain this, as a much larger clone is one base away. A read error is likely, as this CDR3 ends without the conserved phenylalanine or tryptophan. The chain links TRBV6-5 to TRBJ1-2; D ambiguous. CDR3 length: 12 residues. CDR1 and CDR2 from the germline V gene are MNHEY and SVGAGI. V dropped 5 bases and J dropped 8 bases, with 12 bases sitting between them. CDR3 protein: CASSRESEGYTL. The CDR3 DNA reads as TGTGCCAGCAGTCGGGAGTCGGAAGGCTACACCCTC.

With regard to this clonotype: Likely a read error: the CDR3 ends without its conserved phenylalanine or tryptophan. The rearrangement uses TRBV20-1 and TRBJ2-7; weak D call: TRBD1 (6 bases). CDR3 length equals 15 residues. Trimming removed 5 bases at V and 5 bases at J, with 22 bases between. Germline CDR1 DFQATT, CDR2 SNEGSKA (reference sequence). The CDR3 nucleotides are TGCAGTGCTCTACGACCTGAGCAGGGGCACCACGAGCAGTACTTG. Protein: CSALRPEQGHHEQYL.

A word on this clonotype: Mismatch with germline at one junction end may stem from a read error. The J gene is TRBJ2-6, the V gene TRBV6-5, with D possibly TRBD2 on 6 matching bases. Germline-derived CDR1 and CDR2 are MNHEY and SVGAGI. The CDR3 extends over 20 amino acids. The CDR3 sequence: CASRFHHGTPERSGANLLTF. CDR3 sequence (DNA): TGTGCCAGCAGATTCCACCATGGGACTCCCGAACGCTCTGGGGCCAACCTCCTGACTTTC.

As concerns this clonotype: An end of the junction differs from the germline gene, which may be a read error. The chain is built from TRBV19 and TRBJ1-5; D possibly corresponds to TRBD1 (5 bases). CDR3 length: 15 residues. Germline V CDR1 and CDR2: LNHDA, SQIVND (reference sequence). CDR3 nucleotide sequence: TGTGCCAATAGTATCAGGGATATGGACAATCAGCCCCAGCATTTT. Encoded protein: CANSIRDMDNQPQHF.